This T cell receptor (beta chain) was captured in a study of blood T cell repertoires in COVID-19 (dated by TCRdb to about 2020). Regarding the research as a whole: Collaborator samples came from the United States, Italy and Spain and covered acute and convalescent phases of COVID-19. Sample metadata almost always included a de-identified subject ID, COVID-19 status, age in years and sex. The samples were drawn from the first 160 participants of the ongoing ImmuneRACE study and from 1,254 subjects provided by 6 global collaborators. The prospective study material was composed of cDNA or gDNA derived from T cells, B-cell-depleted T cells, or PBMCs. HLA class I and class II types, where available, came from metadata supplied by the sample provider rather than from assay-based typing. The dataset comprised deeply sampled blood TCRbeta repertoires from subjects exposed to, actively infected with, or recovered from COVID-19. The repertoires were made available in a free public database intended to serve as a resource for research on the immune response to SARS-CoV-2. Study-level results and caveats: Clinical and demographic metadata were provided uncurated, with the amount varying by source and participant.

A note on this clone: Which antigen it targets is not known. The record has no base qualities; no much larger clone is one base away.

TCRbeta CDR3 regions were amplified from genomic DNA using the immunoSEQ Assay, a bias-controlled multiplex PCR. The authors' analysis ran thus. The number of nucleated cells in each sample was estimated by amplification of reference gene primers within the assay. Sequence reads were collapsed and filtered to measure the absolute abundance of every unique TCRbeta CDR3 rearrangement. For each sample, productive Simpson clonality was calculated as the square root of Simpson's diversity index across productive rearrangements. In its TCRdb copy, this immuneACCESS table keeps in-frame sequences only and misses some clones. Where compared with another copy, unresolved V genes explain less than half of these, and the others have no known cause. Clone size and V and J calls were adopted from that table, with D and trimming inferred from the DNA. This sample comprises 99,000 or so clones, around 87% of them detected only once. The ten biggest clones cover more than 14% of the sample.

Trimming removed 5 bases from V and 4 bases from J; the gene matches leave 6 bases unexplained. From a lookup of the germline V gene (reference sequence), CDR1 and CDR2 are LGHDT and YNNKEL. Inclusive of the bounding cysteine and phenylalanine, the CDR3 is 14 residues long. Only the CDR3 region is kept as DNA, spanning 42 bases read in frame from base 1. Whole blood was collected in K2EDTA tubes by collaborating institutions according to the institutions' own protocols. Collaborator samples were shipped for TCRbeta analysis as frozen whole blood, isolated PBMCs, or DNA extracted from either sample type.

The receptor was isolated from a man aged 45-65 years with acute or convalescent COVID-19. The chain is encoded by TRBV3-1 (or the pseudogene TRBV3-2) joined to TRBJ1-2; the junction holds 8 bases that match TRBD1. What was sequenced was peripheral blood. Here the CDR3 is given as CASSAGTGSYGYTF. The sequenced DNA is TGTGCCAGCAGCGCCGGGACAGGTTCCTATGGCTACACCTTC.